Following are 17 T cell receptor beta chains from one sample sequenced in a study of blood T cell repertoires in COVID-19. TCRdb's table, derived via immunoSEQ multiplex PCR, lists solely in-frame clones and lacks some. The table lists hundreds of thousands of clones, 80% to 90% of them singletons. Sequencing used PBMCs or T cells enriched from blood (not recorded which). These receptors were obtained from a man aged 35-49 years who had recovered from COVID-19.

This clone was counted a few times. This chain links TRBV5-1 with TRBJ2-1; 10 positions match TRBD2. The germline V gene has CDR1 SGHRS and CDR2 YFSETQ. There are 16 residues in the CDR3. V lost 0 bases, J lost 6 bases, and 6 bases stayed unmatched. CDR3 bases: TGCGCCAGCAGCTTGGAGTGGCTAGCGGGGGTCAATGAGCAGTTCTTC. Translated: CASSLEWLAGVNEQFF.

The chain carries TRBV7-9 and TRBJ1-1; the match to TRBD1 covers 8 bases. This CDR3 is 12 amino acids long. The V and J ends lost 6 bases and 4 bases, in that order; junction bases with no gene match: 1. The germline V gene encodes CDR1 SEHNR and CDR2 FQNEAQ (reference sequence). CDR3 sequence (DNA): TGTGCCAGCAGGACAGGGGTCACTGAAGCTTTCTTT. Encoded protein: CASRTGVTEAFF.

CDR3 in DNA: TGCGCCAGCAGTCGACGACTGACAGGAACCTCCTACGAGCAGTACTTC. This codes for CASSRRLTGTSYEQYF. This sequence joins TRBV23-1 and TRBJ2-7; tentatively, D is TRBD1 (6 bases). TRBV23-1 is sorted into the ORF group, with uncertain function. This CDR3 has 16 amino acids. V gave up 4 bases and J gave up 0 bases, with 16 bases separating them.

The chain carries TRBV6-1 and TRBJ2-1; 10 nucleotides match TRBD1. V was clipped by 1 base and J by 6 bases; unmatched bases: 3. The CDR3 spans 15 residues. The germline CDR1 and CDR2 sequences are MNHNS and SASEGT. CDR3 protein: CASSEGRTGGNEQFF. The CDR3 coding sequence is TGTGCCAGCAGTGAAGGCCGGACAGGGGGCAATGAGCAGTTCTTC.

This chain links TRBV30 with TRBJ1-4; tentative D call: TRBD1 (5 bases). The CDR3 totals 14 residues. Looked up from germline, CDR1 is GTSNPN and CDR2 is SVGIG (reference sequence). The V gene lost 5 bases and the J gene lost 4 bases, with 14 bases spanning the gap. The CDR3 bases are TGTGCCTGGGGGCGGGGGGAGATTAATGAAAAACTGTTTTTT. Translating it yields CAWGRGEINEKLFF.

The chain couples TRBV6-5 to TRBJ1-1, with a weak D call TRBD1 (6 bases). CDR1 and CDR2 (germline): MNHEY, SVGAGI. V lost 9 bases and J 7 bases, leaving 15 bases between the germline ends. This CDR3 is built from 12 residues. CDR3 sequence: CASKRGGGEAFF. CDR3 coding DNA: TGTGCCAGTAAAAGGGGGGGCGGTGAAGCTTTCTTT.

The V call is TRBV6-1, the J call TRBJ2-5; 8 positions match TRBD2. There are 15 residues in the CDR3. The J segment lost 5 bases and the V segment lost 3 bases, leaving 8 bases of the junction unmatched. Per the germline V gene, CDR1 is MNHNS and CDR2 is SASEGT. The CDR3, as DNA: TGTGCCAGCAGTGAGGGACTAGGCATTGTGGAGACCCAGTACTTC. Its protein is CASSEGLGIVETQYF.

The chain is built from TRBV7-2 and TRBJ2-1; 7 nucleotides align to TRBD1. This CDR3 region has 15 residues. V trimming: 2 bases; J trimming: 9 bases; junction bases outside the gene matches: 10. Germline CDR1 SGHTA, CDR2 FQGNSA. This CDR3 is CASSLSGTAFGEQFF. In DNA, the CDR3 is TGTGCCAGCAGCTTATCCGGGACAGCATTTGGTGAGCAGTTCTTC.

The chain links TRBV28 to TRBJ2-1; D ambiguous. Germline-derived CDR1 and CDR2 are MDHEN and SYDVKM. V was trimmed by 3 bases and J by 8 bases, leaving 11 bases between them. This CDR3 contains 13 residues. CDR3 nucleotide sequence: TGTGCCAGCAGTTTCCCAGTGGGCCATGAGCAGTTCTTC. As protein: CASSFPVGHEQFF.

This chain connects TRBV5-4 to TRBJ2-3; 12 nucleotides match TRBD2. In germline, CDR1 is SGHNT, CDR2 YYREEE (reference sequence). V trimming: 0 bases; J trimming: 6 bases; junction bases outside the gene matches: 2. The CDR3 extends over 15 amino acids. CDR3 region: CASSLASGGVDTQYF. The CDR3 DNA reads as TGTGCCAGCAGCTTGGCTAGCGGGGGGGTGGATACGCAGTATTTT.

This rearrangement joins TRBV27 to TRBJ2-7, with TRBD1 identical over 11 bases. Germline V CDR1 and CDR2: MNHEY, SMNVEV (reference sequence). The trim removed 5 bases at V and 6 bases at J, leaving 6 bases unmatched. The CDR3 has 14 amino acids. CDR3 loop: CASSPTGTGGEQYF. CDR3 nucleotide sequence: TGTGCCAGCAGTCCCACCGGGACAGGGGGCGAGCAGTACTTC.

The rearrangement joins TRBV7-9 to TRBJ1-2; D unresolved. The germline CDR1 and CDR2 sequences are SEHNR and FQNEAQ (reference sequence). This CDR3 has 12 residues. V was shortened by 7 bases and J by 3 bases, with 9 bases between the two germline ends. The CDR3, as DNA: TGTGCCAGCACCTGGCAGGACTATGGCTACACCTTC. Protein sequence: CASTWQDYGYTF.

In this sample, this clone turned up a few times. Other DNA variants within this sample encode the same CDR3. The chain joins TRBV18 to TRBJ2-5; D call uncertain. This CDR3 has 12 residues. CDR1 and CDR2 from the germline V gene are KGHSH and LQKENI. Trimming removed 3 bases from V and 2 bases from J, with 4 bases in between. This chain's CDR3 is CASSPYQETQYF. DNA for the CDR3: TGTGCCAGCTCACCTTATCAAGAGACCCAGTACTTC.

This chain joins TRBV2 and TRBJ1-2; the D is unclear. CDR3 size: 14 residues. V was pared by 3 bases and J by 5 bases, with 13 bases between. CDR1 is SNHLY and CDR2 is FYNNEI in the germline V gene. In DNA, the CDR3 is TGTGCCAGCAGTGACGGGATCGGAGGGTATGGCTACACCTTC. Encoded protein: CASSDGIGGYGYTF.

V usage is TRBV30 and J usage is TRBJ1-3, with D tentatively TRBD1 (5 bases). The ends were cut back, 1 base at V and 0 bases at J, with 10 bases in the middle. This CDR3 contains 15 residues. Looked up from germline, CDR1 is GTSNPN and CDR2 is SVGIG (reference sequence). The CDR3 reads CAWSADRGSGNTIYF. The CDR3 DNA sequence: TGTGCCTGGAGTGCCGATAGGGGCTCTGGAAACACCATATATTTT.

The rearrangement uses TRBV4-3 and TRBJ2-3, with TRBD2 identical over 15 bases. Germline V gene data show CDR1 as LGHNA and CDR2 as YSLEER. Trimming cost V 4 bases and J 2 bases; bases outside gene matches: 13. The CDR3 length is 20 residues. This chain's CDR3 is CASSPIPGTSGGWVTDTQYF. The DNA for the CDR3 is TGCGCCAGCAGCCCCATCCCCGGGACTAGCGGGGGGTGGGTCACAGATACGCAGTATTTT.

This chain uses TRBV5-4 with TRBJ2-3, with unresolved D. Germline CDR1 reads SGHNT; CDR2 reads YYREEE (reference sequence). Trimming removed 2 bases at V and 1 base at J, with 8 bases between. The CDR3 loop spans 14 amino acids. CDR3 sequence: CASSFREGTDTQYF. CDR3 nucleotide sequence: TGTGCCAGCAGCTTCCGAGAGGGCACAGATACGCAGTATTTT.